This T cell receptor beta chain was sequenced for a study of blood T cell repertoires in COVID-19. This table comes from immunoSEQ multiplex PCR, and its TCRdb copy is limited to in-frame clones, with some not included. The sample has 150,000 to 200,000 clones; about 77% are singletons. The CDR3 length is 17 residues. The germline V and J ends were trimmed by 0 bases and 0 bases, with 13 bases remaining between them. Germline V gene data show CDR1 as KGHSH and CDR2 as LQKENI. This chain links TRBV18 with TRBJ2-3; TRBD2 might be the D (6 bases). Sequencing was done on a sample of PBMCs or T cells enriched from blood (not recorded which). The source is a woman in her forties or fifties with acute COVID-19. The CDR3 DNA reads TGTGCCAGCTCACCACCGTGGGTCCGGGAGAGCACAGATACGCAGTATTTT. Translation gives CASSPPWVRESTDTQYF.